This T cell receptor beta chain derives from a study of STAT3 mutations in large granular lymphocyte leukemia. About the research overall: Roughly half the longitudinally sequenced T-LGLL patients had canonical STAT3 mutations. Study conclusions and caveats: At least one immunodominant TCR beta clonotype appeared in every T-cell large granular lymphocyte leukemia patient. Sampling intervals varied between patients and samples. Clonal expansion was inferred from other time points because no sample existed at each clone's first appearance.

The protocol was immunoSEQ multiplex PCR, while the TCRdb copy is restricted to in-frame clones and leaves out a portion. The table has 3,600 or so clones, 74% seen once. About this clone: The antigen is not known.

Sample: peripheral blood mononuclear cells. The TCR sequence derives from a man aged 60 to 75 with T-cell large granular lymphocyte leukemia. Some clones in this sample may be carry-over from other donors' samples.

CDR3 residues: CASSPRMSGHNEQFF. The DNA for the CDR3 is TGTGCCAGCTCACCCAGGATGTCGGGTCACAATGAGCAGTTCTTC. The V and J genes are TRBV18 and TRBJ2-1; D is unresolved. V lost 3 bases to trimming and J lost 5 bases, with 14 bases between them. There are 15 residues in the CDR3. CDR1 is KGHSH and CDR2 is LQKENI in the germline V gene.